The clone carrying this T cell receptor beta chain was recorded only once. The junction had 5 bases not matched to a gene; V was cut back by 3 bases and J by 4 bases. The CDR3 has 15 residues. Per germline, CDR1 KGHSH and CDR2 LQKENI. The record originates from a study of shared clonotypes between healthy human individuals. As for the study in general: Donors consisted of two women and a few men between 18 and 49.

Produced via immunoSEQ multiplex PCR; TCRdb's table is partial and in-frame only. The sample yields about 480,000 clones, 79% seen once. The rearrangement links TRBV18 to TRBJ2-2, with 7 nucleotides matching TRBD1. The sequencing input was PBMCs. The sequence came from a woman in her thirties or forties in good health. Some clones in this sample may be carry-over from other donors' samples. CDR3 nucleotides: TGTGCCAGCTCACCCCCGGACAGGCCCACCGGGGAGCTGTTTTTT. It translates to CASSPPDRPTGELFF. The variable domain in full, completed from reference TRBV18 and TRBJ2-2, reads NAGVMQNPRHLVRRRGQEARLRCSPMKGHSHVYWYRQLPEEGLKFMVYLQKENIIDESGMPKERFSAEFPKEGPSILRIQQVVRGDSAAYFCASSPPDRPTGELFFGEGSRLTVL.